The next 21 T cell receptor beta chains were all read from a single sample in a study of blood T cell repertoires in COVID-19. The protocol was immunoSEQ multiplex PCR, while the TCRdb copy is restricted to in-frame clones and leaves out a portion. The profile shows a few hundred thousand clones, 75% to 90% of them singletons. Sequenced input: peripheral blood. The receptor source for this set is a man between 18 and 29 years old with active or convalescent COVID-19.

This clone came up a few times. The chain joins TRBV10-2 to TRBJ1-2; TRBD1 agrees at 12 bases. CDR3 length equals 18 residues. The V segment lost 4 bases and the J segment 0 bases; nucleotides outside the gene matches: 9. CDR1 and CDR2 from the germline V gene are WSHSY and SAAADI. The CDR3 loop reads CASSGPGQGALANYGYTF. As DNA, the CDR3 is TGCGCCAGCAGTGGTCCGGGACAGGGGGCTTTAGCTAACTATGGCTACACCTTC.

V and J are TRBV5-1 and TRBJ2-1; 10 bases match TRBD2. Trimming cost V 4 bases and J 14 bases; bases outside gene matches: 21. Germline CDR1 SGHRS, CDR2 YFSETQ. This CDR3 comprises 17 residues. The CDR3 loop reads CASSGGLAFEGPLDEFF. The CDR3 DNA sequence: TGCGCCAGCAGCGGGGGACTAGCGTTCGAAGGGCCACTGGACGAGTTCTTC. Together with reference TRBV5-1 and TRBJ2-1, the CDR3 gives the full variable domain: KAGVTQTPRYLIKTRGQQVTLSCSPISGHRSVSWYQQTPGQGLQFLFEYFSETQRNKGNFPGRFSGRQFSNSRSEMNVSTLELGDSALYLCASSGGLAFEGPLDEFFGPGTRLTVL.

The chain is built from TRBV5-4 and TRBJ2-7; 10 nucleotides agree with TRBD2. J was trimmed by 4 bases and V by 0 bases; bases with no gene match: 7. CDR3 length: 16 residues. Germline loops: CDR1 SGHNT, CDR2 YYREEE (reference sequence). CDR3 bases: TGTGCCAGCAGCTTGGGAGGAGCGGGAGGGCGGTACGAGCAGTACTTC. Amino acid sequence: CASSLGGAGGRYEQYF.

The chain uses TRBV2 and TRBJ2-3, with D hard to call. The germline CDR1 and CDR2 sequences are SNHLY and FYNNEI. Trimming removed 7 bases from V and 3 bases from J, with 8 bases in between. This CDR3 has 12 amino acids. CDR3 sequence (DNA): TGTGCCAGCAAGGAGAGAACAGATACGCAGTATTTT. It codes for CASKERTDTQYF.

The genes are TRBV7-9 and TRBJ1-2; 9 bases line up with TRBD1. This CDR3 contains 16 residues. CDR1 is SEHNR and CDR2 is FQNEAQ in the germline V gene (reference sequence). The ends lost 5 bases at V and 3 bases at J; junction bases unmatched: 10. The CDR3 region has the DNA TGTGCCAGCAGCCGGGACAGGGAAGTTCAGGACTATGGCTACACCTTC. Translation gives CASSRDREVQDYGYTF.

The CDR3: CASSLQDEQYF. In nucleotides, the CDR3 is TGTGCCAGCAGCTTACAGGACGAGCAGTACTTC. This chain links TRBV7-9 with TRBJ2-7, with D hard to call. The germline CDR1 and CDR2 sequences are SEHNR and FQNEAQ (reference sequence). The CDR3 runs to 11 residues. V lost 2 bases and J lost 5, with 4 bases in between.

The table lists this clone with a few counts. The chain links TRBV6-5 to TRBJ2-2; D unclear. The V gene's germline CDR1 is MNHEY and CDR2 SVGAGI. The CDR3 spans 14 residues. V was trimmed by 2 bases and J by 1 base, leaving 5 bases between them. CDR3 amino acids: CASSYLRNTGELFF. The CDR3 nucleotides read TGTGCCAGCAGTTACCTGAGGAACACCGGGGAGCTGTTTTTT.

CDR3 region: CASTGTGSPDTQYF. Written as DNA, the CDR3 is TGTGCCAGTACCGGGACAGGGAGTCCAGATACGCAGTATTTT. V and J are TRBV19 and TRBJ2-3, with 9 positions matching TRBD1. CDR1 is LNHDA, CDR2 SQIVND, per germline (reference sequence). CDR3 length: 14 amino acids. V lost 7 bases and J lost 4; bases outside the gene matches: 6.

The genes are TRBV4-1 and TRBJ2-5; TRBD1 might be the D (5 bases). The CDR3 length is 13 residues. V was clipped by 2 bases and J by 4 bases, with 8 bases between them. Germline lookup yields CDR1 MGHRA and CDR2 YSYEKL. This CDR3 reads CASSQPQGETQYF. The CDR3 region has the DNA TGCGCCAGCAGCCAACCGCAGGGAGAGACCCAGTACTTC.

V and J are TRBV27 and TRBJ2-7; TRBD1 might be the D (5 bases). The CDR3 runs to 14 residues. V was clipped by 0 bases and J by 6 bases, with 12 bases between them. In germline, CDR1 is MNHEY, CDR2 SMNVEV (reference sequence). The CDR3 DNA reads TGTGCCAGCAGTTTATCCGCCAGGGCCCCCGAGCAGTACTTC. The encoded protein is CASSLSARAPEQYF.

This clone showed up just a few times. The chain links TRBV4-1 to TRBJ1-6; a possible D gene is TRBD1 (6 bases). Germline V CDR1 and CDR2: MGHRA, YSYEKL. The CDR3 totals 16 residues. Between the trimmed V and J ends, which lost 0 bases and 8 bases, there was a span of 14 bases. In nucleotides, the CDR3 is TGCGCCAGCAGCCAAGATCGGCAGGGGTTGTATTCACCCCTCCACTTT. Encoded protein: CASSQDRQGLYSPLHF.

The gene calls are TRBV5-1 and TRBJ1-2; maybe TRBD1 (6 bases). V was trimmed by 4 bases and J by 8 bases, leaving 21 bases between them. Germline assignment: CDR1 SGHRS and CDR2 YFSETQ. The CDR3 is made up of 15 amino acids. This chain's CDR3 is CASSVQRGGARGYTF. As DNA, the CDR3 is TGCGCCAGCAGCGTACAACGGGGGGGCGCGAGGGGCTACACCTTC.

J is TRBJ1-3 and V is TRBV27, with D perhaps matching TRBD1 (5 bases). The ends were cut back, 5 bases at V and 8 bases at J, with 16 bases in the middle. The CDR3 covers 14 residues. Germline assignment: CDR1 MNHEY and CDR2 SMNVEV (reference sequence). The CDR3 DNA reads TGTGCCAGCAGTCACGCCTCCGGAGGGGACACCATATATTTT. This gives the protein CASSHASGGDTIYF.

The rearrangement uses TRBV19 and TRBJ2-2; possibly TRBD1 for D (5 bases). V gave up 2 bases and J gave up 6 bases, with 13 bases separating them. This CDR3 spans 15 amino acids. Germline-derived CDR1 and CDR2 are LNHDA and SQIVND (reference sequence). Here the CDR3 reads CASSIPPGYSGELFF. The CDR3 nucleotides read TGTGCCAGTAGTATACCTCCAGGGTACTCCGGGGAGCTGTTTTTT.

The gene calls are TRBV27 and TRBJ1-2; a weak D match, TRBD1 (5 bases). With 2 bases removed from V and 6 bases from J, the gap between germline ends came to 13 bases. Germline assignment: CDR1 MNHEY and CDR2 SMNVEV (reference sequence). This CDR3 region has 14 residues. CDR3 in amino acids: CASSLGGGSNGYTF. CDR3 sequence (DNA): TGTGCCAGCAGTTTAGGGGGGGGGTCGAATGGCTACACCTTC.

This rearrangement joins TRBV15 to TRBJ2-7; 12 nucleotides line up with TRBD1. The germline CDR1 and CDR2 sequences are LNHNV and YYDKDF (reference sequence). The J segment lost 4 bases and the V segment lost 4 bases, leaving 11 bases of the junction unmatched. The CDR3 runs to 17 residues. CDR3 residues: CATSTGTGGRHLYEQYF. The CDR3 region has the DNA TGTGCCACCAGCACCGGGACAGGGGGCAGACACCTATACGAGCAGTACTTC.

The V gene is TRBV6-5, the J gene TRBJ1-6; D might be TRBD1 (6 bases). Germline V gives CDR1 MNHEY, CDR2 SVGAGI. The CDR3 covers 15 residues. Trimming stripped 6 bases from V and 0 bases from J, with 9 bases between. The CDR3, as DNA: TGTGCCAGCAGGATGGACAGCTCCTATAATTCACCCCTCCACTTT. It specifies CASRMDSSYNSPLHF.

This chain uses TRBV27 with TRBJ1-2, with 7 bases identical to TRBD1. The CDR3 has 15 amino acids. J was trimmed by 0 bases and V by 8 bases; bases with no gene match: 9. The germline V gene encodes CDR1 MNHEY and CDR2 SMNVEV (reference sequence). The CDR3 coding sequence is TGTGCCAGCGGCTCCGGACAGGCAACTAACTATGGCTACACCTTC. Translating it yields CASGSGQATNYGYTF.

The chain employs TRBV28 and TRBJ2-7; 9 bases are shared with TRBD2. With V trimmed by 5 bases and J by 4 bases, 9 bases remained unmatched. Germline CDR1 is MDHEN and CDR2 is SYDVKM. The CDR3 loop spans 15 amino acids. Here the CDR3 reads CASSQTSSGKYEQYF. In DNA, the CDR3 is TGTGCCAGCAGTCAAACCTCTAGCGGGAAGTACGAGCAGTACTTC.

The chain employs TRBV6-2 or TRBV6-3 and TRBJ2-3, with 9 bases aligning to TRBD2. V trimming: 0 bases; J trimming: 2 bases; junction bases outside the gene matches: 3. The germline CDR1 and CDR2 sequences are MNHEY and SVGEGT. This CDR3 spans 16 amino acids. Written as DNA, the CDR3 is TGTGCCAGCAGTTACTCTGCTAGCGGGGTCACAGATACGCAGTATTTT. This codes for CASSYSASGVTDTQYF.

The chain links TRBV27 to TRBJ2-3; 7 bases map to TRBD2. The CDR3 is 15 amino acids. Germline CDR1 reads MNHEY; CDR2 reads SMNVEV (reference sequence). With 2 bases clipped from V and 5 bases from J, the junction kept 7 bases outside the gene matches. The chain's CDR3 is CASSLQPSGLDTQYF. In DNA, the CDR3 is TGTGCCAGCAGTTTACAGCCTAGCGGCCTAGATACGCAGTATTTT.